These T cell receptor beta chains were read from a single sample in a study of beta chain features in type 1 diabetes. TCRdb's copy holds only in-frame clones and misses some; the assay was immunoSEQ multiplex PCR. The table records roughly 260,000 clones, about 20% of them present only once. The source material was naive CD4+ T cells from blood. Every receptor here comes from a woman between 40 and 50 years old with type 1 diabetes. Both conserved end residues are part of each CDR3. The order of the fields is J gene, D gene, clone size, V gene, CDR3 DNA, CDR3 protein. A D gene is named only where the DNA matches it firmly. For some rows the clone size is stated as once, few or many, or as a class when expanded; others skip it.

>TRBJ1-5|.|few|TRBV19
TGTGCCAGTAGTATTCGACCCGGCGGGGGATACCAGCCCCAGCATTTT
CASSIRPGGGYQPQHF
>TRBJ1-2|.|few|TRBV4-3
TGCGCCAGCAGCCAAGACAGGTCTAACTATGGCTACACCTTC
CASSQDRSNYGYTF
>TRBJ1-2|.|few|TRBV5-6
TGTGCCAGCAGCCTCTCGGGAGGCTTCTATGGCTACACCTTC
CASSLSGGFYGYTF
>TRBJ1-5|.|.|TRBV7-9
TGTGCCAGCAGCATTGGTAGCCTTTATAGCAATCAGCCCCAGCATTTT
CASSIGSLYSNQPQHF
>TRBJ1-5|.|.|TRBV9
TGTGCCAGCAGCGTAGGGAGGGAACTGAATCAGCCCCAGCATTTT
CASSVGRELNQPQHF
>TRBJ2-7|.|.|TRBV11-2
TGTGCCAGCAGCTTAGTGGACCGGGACAACCCGCACTTC
CASSLVDRDNPHF
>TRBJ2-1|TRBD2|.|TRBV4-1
TGCGCCAGCAGCCGAGGGGAGGGGCCCAGGGATGAGCAGTTCTTC
CASSRGEGPRDEQFF
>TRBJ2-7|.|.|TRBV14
TGTGCCAGCAGCCACCGCTTAGATGGCGAGCAGTACTTC
CASSHRLDGEQYF
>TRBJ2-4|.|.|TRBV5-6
TGTGCCAGCAGCTTGGTATCAGGGCTCGGCAACATTCAGTACTTC
CASSLVSGLGNIQYF
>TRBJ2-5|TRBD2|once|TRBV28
TGTGCCAGCAGTCCCAGCGGGAGGGCCGAAGAGACCCAGTACTTC
CASSPSGRAEETQYF
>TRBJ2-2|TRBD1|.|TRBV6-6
TGTGCCAGCAGTTACTCGACAGGGCCCGGGGAGCTGTTTTTT
CASSYSTGPGELFF
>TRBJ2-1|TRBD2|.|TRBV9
TGTGCCAGCAGCCCACCGGGGGGGTCCTCCTACAATGAGCAGTTCTTC
CASSPPGGSSYNEQFF
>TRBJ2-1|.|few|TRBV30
TGTGCCTGGAGCACGGGAGCCTACAATGAGCAGTTCTTC
CAWSTGAYNEQFF
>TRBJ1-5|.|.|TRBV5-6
TGTGCCAGCAGCTTCTTGGACTCGGCCGGTCAGCCCCAGCATTTT
CASSFLDSAGQPQHF
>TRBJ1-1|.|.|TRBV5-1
TGCGCCAGCAGCGATGCGGCCGCGGGTCGCACTGAAGCTTTCTTT
CASSDAAAGRTEAFF
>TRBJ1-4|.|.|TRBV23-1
TGCGCCAGCGGCGACAGAGTAGTTGAAAAACTGTTTTTT
CASGDRVVEKLFF
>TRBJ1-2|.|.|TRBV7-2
TGTGCCAGCAGCTTAGTGACAGGCAGTAGGGGCTACACCTTC
CASSLVTGSRGYTF
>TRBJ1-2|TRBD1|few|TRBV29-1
TGCAGCGTGGCAGGACAGGGCCCCTATGGCTACACCTTC
CSVAGQGPYGYTF
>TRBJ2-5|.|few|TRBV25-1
TGTGCCAGCAGTGAATTTATCCCAGGGATAGAGACCCAGTACTTC
CASSEFIPGIETQYF
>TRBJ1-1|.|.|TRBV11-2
TGTGCCAGCAGCTCTACCGGGTTTGGAACTTTCTTT
CASSSTGFGTFF
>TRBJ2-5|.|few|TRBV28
TGTGCCAGCAGTTTAGTCGGACTCCAAGAGACCCAGTACTTC
CASSLVGLQETQYF
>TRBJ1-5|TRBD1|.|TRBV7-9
TGTGCCAGCAGCTTAAACCAGGGGGCAAACAATCAGCCCCAGCATTTT
CASSLNQGANNQPQHF
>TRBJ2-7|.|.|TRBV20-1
TGCAGTGCTAGGCGGGGAGGCGAGCAGTACTTC
CSARRGGEQYF
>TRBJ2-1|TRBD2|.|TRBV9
TGTGCCAGCAGCGCGTGGGAGAGCGGGAGAGTAGATGAGCAGTTCTTC
CASSAWESGRVDEQFF
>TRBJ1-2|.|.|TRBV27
TGTGCCAGCAGTTCCATTGGGGGCAGAGTCACCGCCTATGGCTACACCTTC
CASSSIGGRVTAYGYTF
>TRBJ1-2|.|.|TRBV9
TGTGCCAGCAGCGGGGGGACAAATGGCTACACCTTC
CASSGGTNGYTF